Listed below are T cell receptor beta chains from one sample, sequenced in a study of vaccination effects on CD4 cells after COVID-19. Assay: immunoSEQ multiplex PCR; the TCRdb copy retains only in-frame clones and omits some. The sample holds tens of thousands of clones, around 70% seen once. The antigens for these receptors are not known. The source was CD4+ T cells from PBMCs cultured with HCoV-NL63 spike peptides, collected before COVID-19 vaccination. The receptors were gathered from a human donor who had a prior SARS-CoV-2 infection. CDR3s include the opening cysteine and the closing phenylalanine or tryptophan. D genes are given only for firm matches. Part of the rows lack a size; the others show once, few, many or a class for expanded clones.

J gene | V gene | clone size | D gene | CDR3 length | CDR3 DNA | CDR3 protein
TRBJ2-1 | TRBV12-5 | - | - | 15 | TGTGCTAGTGGGGGCCGACTTGTCTCCTACAATGAGCAGTTCTTC | CASGGRLVSYNEQFF
TRBJ2-1 | TRBV13 | - | - | 15 | TGTGCCAGCAGCTTAGGCACCTGGGGGGCGGGGGAGCAGTTCTTC | CASSLGTWGAGEQFF
TRBJ1-2 | TRBV3-1/TRBV3-2 | few | TRBD1 | 14 | TGTGCCAGCAGCCAAACTGGACAGGGGGGCGGCTACACCTTC | CASSQTGQGGGYTF
TRBJ2-5 | TRBV9 | - | TRBD2 | 15 | TGTGCCAGCACCTGGGACGGTTCCGCGGGGGGGACCCAGTACTTC | CASTWDGSAGGTQYF
TRBJ2-2 | TRBV9 | - | - | 17 | TGTGCCAGCAGCGTCCATGGGTCGGGAGAAGTCACCGGGGAGCTGTTTTTT | CASSVHGSGEVTGELFF
TRBJ2-5 | TRBV20-1 | once | TRBD2 | 16 | TGCAGTGCTAGTAGCGCTAGCGGGGGGCCAGAGGTTACCCAGTACTTC | CSASSASGGPEVTQYF
TRBJ1-1 | TRBV6-5 | once | - | 12 | TGTGCCAGCAGCACAGGGTGGACTGAAGCTTTCTTT | CASSTGWTEAFF
TRBJ1-2 | TRBV14 | - | TRBD1 | 13 | TGTGCCAGCAGCCCGGGACAGTACTATGGCTACACCTTC | CASSPGQYYGYTF
TRBJ2-3 | TRBV5-1 | - | TRBD2 | 16 | TGCGCCAGCAGCTTGGATCCAGCGGGGATCACAGATACGCAGTATTTT | CASSLDPAGITDTQYF
TRBJ2-3 | TRBV5-1 | few | TRBD2 | 16 | TGCGCCAGCAGCTTGGGGGTTAGACTAGCATCGGATACGCAGTATTTT | CASSLGVRLASDTQYF
TRBJ1-2 | TRBV15 | - | - | 15 | TGTGCCACCAGCAGACCGGGACAAGCATTATATGGCTACACCTTC | CATSRPGQALYGYTF
TRBJ2-2 | TRBV5-1 | - | TRBD2 | 17 | TGCGCCAGCCCCAAATCTAGCGGACTAACGAACACCGGGGAGCTGTTTTTT | CASPKSSGLTNTGELFF
TRBJ1-4 | TRBV4-1 | - | - | 14 | TGCGCCAGCAGCCGTGCAAGGGGCGGTGAAAAACTGTTTTTT | CASSRARGGEKLFF
TRBJ2-7 | TRBV5-6 | - | - | 15 | TGTGCCAGCAGCACCCCACAGGGGGGGAACTACGAGCAGTACTTC | CASSTPQGGNYEQYF
TRBJ2-7 | TRBV28 | - | - | 13 | TGTGCCAGCTTCGGGTTGGGGGCCTACGAGCAGTACTTC | CASFGLGAYEQYF
TRBJ1-5 | TRBV2 | - | - | 14 | TGTGCCAGCAGTGACTTGGGTCGGGGTCAGCCCCAGCATTTT | CASSDLGRGQPQHF
TRBJ2-1 | TRBV7-9 | - | TRBD1 | 13 | TGTGCCAGCCGGGACAGGGAGAATCGTGAGCAGTTCTTC | CASRDRENREQFF
TRBJ1-6 | TRBV11-2 | - | - | 13 | TGTGCCAGCAGCCAATCCCGTAATTCACCCCTCCACTTT | CASSQSRNSPLHF
TRBJ2-7 | TRBV6-5 | few | - | 15 | TGTGCCAGCGGCCGGGACATATCATCCTCCTACGAGCAGTACTTC | CASGRDISSSYEQYF
TRBJ1-5 | TRBV19 | - | TRBD1 | 15 | TGTGCCAGTAGAAAATCCCAGGGGGCAGGTCAGCCCCAGCATTTT | CASRKSQGAGQPQHF
TRBJ2-1 | TRBV5-1 | medium-sized | TRBD1 | 14 | TGCGCCAGCAGCTTGGAGGGGGCAAACAATGAGCAGTTCTTC | CASSLEGANNEQFF
TRBJ2-3 | TRBV20-1 | few | - | 14 | TGCAGTGCTAGTCGACCCCTTAGCACAGATACGCAGTATTTT | CSASRPLSTDTQYF
TRBJ1-5 | TRBV20-1 | - | - | 17 | TGCAGTGCTAGTCGGACGGGGGTTGGAATGTGGAGGGAGCCCCAGCATTTT | CSASRTGVGMWREPQHF
TRBJ2-7 | TRBV4-1 | - | - | 15 | TGCGCCAGCAGCCAAGATTGGGGCAGGGGAGACGAGCAGTACTTC | CASSQDWGRGDEQYF
TRBJ2-1 | TRBV24-1 | - | TRBD1 | 17 | TGTGCCACCAGTGATTTCCTGGACAGGGAAATCTACAATGAGCAGTTCTTC | CATSDFLDREIYNEQFF
TRBJ2-2 | TRBV27 | - | TRBD2 | 19 | TGTGCCAGCAGTTTATTTGGCTTAGCGGGGGGCCTAAGGGCCGGGGAGCTGTTTTTT | CASSLFGLAGGLRAGELFF
TRBJ2-7 | TRBV7-2 | - | - | 16 | TGTGCCAGCAGCTTCCCACTCTGGACGGACTCCTACGAGCAGTACTTC | CASSFPLWTDSYEQYF
TRBJ2-7 | TRBV7-2 | - | - | 13 | TGTGCCAGCAGCTTAGACTGGAATGAGGAGCAGTACTTC | CASSLDWNEEQYF
TRBJ1-2 | TRBV14 | few | - | 14 | TGTGCCAGCAGCCAAACAGGTTTTCTCTATGGCTACACCTTC | CASSQTGFLYGYTF
TRBJ2-5 | TRBV7-9 | few | - | 18 | TGTGCCAGCAGCTTACGGTGGGGCGGCGGCGAAACCCAAGAGACCCAGTACTTC | CASSLRWGGGETQETQYF
TRBJ2-7 | TRBV19 | - | TRBD1 | 16 | TGTGCCAGTAGTGCCTGGACAGGGGCTCTCGGAAGGGAGCAGTACTTC | CASSAWTGALGREQYF
TRBJ1-1 | TRBV27 | - | - | 10 | TGTGCCAGCAGTTTCTGGGAAGCTTTCTTT | CASSFWEAFF
TRBJ1-2 | TRBV5-1 | - | - | 14 | TGCGCCAGCAGCTTGGGTGACCGTAACTATGGCTACACCTTC | CASSLGDRNYGYTF
TRBJ2-2 | TRBV25-1 | once | - | 12 | TGTGCCAGCAGTGAATTGGCTGGGGAGCTGTTTTTT | CASSELAGELFF
TRBJ1-3 | TRBV2 | - | - | 15 | TGTGCCAGCAGTGAAGCCCCCGGGACAGGAAACACCATATATTTT | CASSEAPGTGNTIYF
TRBJ2-2 | TRBV25-1 | - | TRBD2 | 14 | TGTGCCAGCAGGCTAGCGGGGAACACCGGGGAGCTGTTTTTT | CASRLAGNTGELFF
TRBJ1-2 | TRBV3-1/TRBV3-2 | - | - | 14 | TGTGCCAGCAGCCGCGGGTCCTGGGGGGATGGCTACACCTTC | CASSRGSWGDGYTF
TRBJ1-6 | TRBV5-5 | - | - | 16 | TGTGCCAGCAGCTTGGGACGGCTAGACGATAATTCACCCCTCCACTTT | CASSLGRLDDNSPLHF
TRBJ2-1 | TRBV5-1 | - | TRBD2 | 15 | TGCGCCAGCAGACTCGGACTAGCGGGAGGGCTTGAGCAGTTCTTC | CASRLGLAGGLEQFF
TRBJ1-2 | TRBV28 | few | - | 13 | TGTGCCAGCAGTTCAGGGTCTACTTATGGCTACACCTTC | CASSSGSTYGYTF
TRBJ2-5 | TRBV6-2/TRBV6-3 | - | - | 13 | TGTGCCAGCAGTTACCGCTGGGTGGAGACCCAGTACTTC | CASSYRWVETQYF
TRBJ2-3 | TRBV6-5 | - | - | 15 | TGTGCCAGCACAAACAGGGTCTCTAGCACAGATACGCAGTATTTT | CASTNRVSSTDTQYF
TRBJ1-5 | TRBV6-1 | - | - | 13 | TGTGCCAGCAGTGAAAGAGCCCATCAGCCCCAGCATTTT | CASSERAHQPQHF
TRBJ1-1 | TRBV3-1/TRBV3-2 | - | - | 13 | TGTGCCAGCAGCCCTGGACAGAACACTGAAGCTTTCTTT | CASSPGQNTEAFF
TRBJ2-1 | TRBV11-3 | - | TRBD2 | 15 | TGTGCCAGCAGCTTCGGACTAGCGAGGTACAATGAGCAGTTCTTC | CASSFGLARYNEQFF
TRBJ1-6 | TRBV5-6 | few | - | 13 | TGTGCCAGCAGCTTGGGTACGACCGGGGCCCTCCACTTT | CASSLGTTGALHF